This T cell receptor (beta chain) was observed in a study of cytomegalovirus exposure and HLA in healthy donors. Repertoires were generated with immunoSEQ multiplex PCR, while TCRdb's copy carries only in-frame clones and drops some. The data contain around 75,000 clones, around four fifths of them singletons. The germline V gene has CDR1 MDHEN and CDR2 SYDVKM. V dropped 5 bases and J dropped 4 bases, with 17 bases sitting between them. CDR3 length: 15 residues. This sequence joins TRBV28 and TRBJ1-1, with D possibly being TRBD1 (5 bases). The TCR comes from a man in his thirties or forties in good health and CMV-seronegative. What was sequenced was PBMCs. CDR3 sequence (DNA): TGTGCCAGCAGTCCATCATCGGGGGGGGTCACTGAAGCTTTCTTT. Its translation is CASSPSSGGVTEAFF. Full variable domain (missing parts from reference TRBV28 and TRBJ1-1): DVKVTQSSRYLVKRTGEKVFLECVQDMDHENMFWYRQDPGLGLRLIYFSYDVKMKEKGDIPEGYSVSREKKERFSLILESASTNQTSMYLCASSPSSGGVTEAFFGQGTRLTVV.